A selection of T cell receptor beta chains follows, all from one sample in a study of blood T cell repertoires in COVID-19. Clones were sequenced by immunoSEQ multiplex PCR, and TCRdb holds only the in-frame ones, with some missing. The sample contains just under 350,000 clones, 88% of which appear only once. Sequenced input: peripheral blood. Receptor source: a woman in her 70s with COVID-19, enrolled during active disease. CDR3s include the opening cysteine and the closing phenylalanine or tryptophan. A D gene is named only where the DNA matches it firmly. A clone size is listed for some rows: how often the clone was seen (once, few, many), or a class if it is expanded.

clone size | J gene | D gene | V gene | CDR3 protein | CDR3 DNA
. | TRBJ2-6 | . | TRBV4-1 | CASSQAAGANVLTF | TGCGCCAGCAGCCAAGCAGCTGGGGCCAACGTCCTGACTTTC
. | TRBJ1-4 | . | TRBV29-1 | CSVLGGLNEKLFF | TGCAGCGTTTTGGGGGGATTGAATGAAAAACTGTTTTTT
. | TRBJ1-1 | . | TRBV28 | CASSLGASLNTEAFF | TGTGCCAGCAGTTTAGGGGCTTCCTTGAACACTGAAGCTTTCTTT
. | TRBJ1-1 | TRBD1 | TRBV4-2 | CASSQTTGTNTEAFF | TGTGCCAGCAGCCAGACGACAGGGACGAACACTGAAGCTTTCTTT
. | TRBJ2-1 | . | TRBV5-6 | CASSLIAINSNEQFF | TGTGCCAGCAGCTTGATAGCGATTAACAGCAATGAGCAGTTCTTC
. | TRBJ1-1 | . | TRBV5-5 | CASSSYSQGNTEAFF | TGTGCCAGCAGCTCGTACTCACAGGGAAACACTGAAGCTTTCTTT
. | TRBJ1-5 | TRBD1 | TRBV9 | CASSATGGRDQPQHF | TGTGCCAGCAGCGCCACAGGGGGCAGGGATCAGCCCCAGCATTTT
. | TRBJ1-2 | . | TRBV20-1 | CSASSQFGIYGYTF | TGCAGTGCTAGTAGTCAGTTCGGGATCTATGGCTACACCTTC
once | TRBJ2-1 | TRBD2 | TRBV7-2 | CASSLVAGASNEQFF | TGTGCCAGCAGCTTAGTAGCGGGGGCAAGCAATGAGCAGTTCTTC
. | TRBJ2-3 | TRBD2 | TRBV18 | CASSALSGGTDTQYF | TGTGCCAGCTCCGCCCTTAGCGGGGGGACAGATACGCAGTATTTT
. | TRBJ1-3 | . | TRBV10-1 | CASSAGNAGNTIYF | TGCGCCAGCAGCGCCGGGAATGCCGGAAACACCATATATTTT
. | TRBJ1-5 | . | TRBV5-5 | CASSLAIGGDSNQPQHF | TGTGCCAGCAGCTTGGCCATTGGGGGGGATAGCAATCAGCCCCAGCATTTT
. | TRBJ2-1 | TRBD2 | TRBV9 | CASSVGPEVAGGLGYNEQFF | TGTGCCAGCAGCGTAGGCCCCGAGGTAGCGGGGGGACTAGGGTACAATGAGCAGTTCTTC
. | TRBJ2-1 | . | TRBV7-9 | CASSLGVSNEQFF | TGTGCCAGCAGCTTGGGAGTAAGCAATGAGCAGTTCTTC
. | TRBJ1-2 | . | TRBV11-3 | CASSSAGSSDGYTF | TGTGCCAGCAGCTCAGCAGGAAGTAGCGATGGCTACACCTTC
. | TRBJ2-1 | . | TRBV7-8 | CASSLAQGGAKNEQFF | TGTGCCAGCAGCTTAGCCCAAGGGGGGGCCAAGAATGAGCAGTTCTTC
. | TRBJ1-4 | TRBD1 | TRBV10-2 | CASSDLTGTVEKLFF | TGCGCCAGCAGTGACCTGACAGGGACCGTTGAAAAACTGTTTTTT
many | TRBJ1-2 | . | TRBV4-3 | CASSPKTGSGGYTF | TGCGCCAGCAGCCCCAAAACGGGGAGTGGCGGCTACACCTTC
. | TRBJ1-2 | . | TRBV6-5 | CASSYRTGLNYGYTF | TGTGCCAGCAGTTACCGGACGGGACTCAACTATGGCTACACCTTC
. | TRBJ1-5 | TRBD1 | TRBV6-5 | CASSSDRDSNQPQHF | TGTGCCAGCAGTTCGGACAGGGATAGCAATCAGCCCCAGCATTTT
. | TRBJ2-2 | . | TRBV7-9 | CASSRQSPGGSGELFF | TGTGCCAGCAGCCGCCAGTCGCCAGGGGGGTCCGGGGAGCTGTTTTTT
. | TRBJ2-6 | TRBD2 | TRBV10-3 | CAISESAGASGANVLTF | TGTGCCATCAGTGAGTCGGCGGGAGCCTCTGGGGCCAACGTCCTGACTTTC
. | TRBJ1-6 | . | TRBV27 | CASSPGLSYNSPLHF | TGTGCCAGCAGTCCGGGTCTCTCCTATAATTCACCCCTCCACTTT
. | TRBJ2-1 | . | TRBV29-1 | CSVENLARTNEQFF | TGCAGCGTTGAAAACCTAGCGCGAACGAATGAGCAGTTCTTC
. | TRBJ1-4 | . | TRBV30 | CASLFGPRGEKLFF | TGTGCCTCACTCTTCGGGCCGCGAGGGGAAAAACTGTTTTTT
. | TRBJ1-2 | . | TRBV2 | CASSELYGYTF | TGTGCCAGCAGTGAACTCTATGGCTACACCTTC
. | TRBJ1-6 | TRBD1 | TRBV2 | CASTWTGDSPLHF | TGTGCCAGCACCTGGACAGGGGATTCACCCCTCCACTTT